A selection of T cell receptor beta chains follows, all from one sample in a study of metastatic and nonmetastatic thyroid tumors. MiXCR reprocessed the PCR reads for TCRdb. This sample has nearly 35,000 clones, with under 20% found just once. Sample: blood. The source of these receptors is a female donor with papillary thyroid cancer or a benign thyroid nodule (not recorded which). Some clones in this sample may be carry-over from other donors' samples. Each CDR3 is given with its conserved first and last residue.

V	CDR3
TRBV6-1	CASSPRTDPQPQHF
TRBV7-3	CASSYGTGGKLFF
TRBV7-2	CASSLGAGGTGELFF
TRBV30	CAWRPGQNYGYTF
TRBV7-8	CASSILGETQYF
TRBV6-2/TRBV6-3	CASSYGGTAHYEQYF
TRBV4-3	CASSPDKNYGYTF
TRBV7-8	CASSITRTSNTQYF
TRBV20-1	CSADTGGGTEAFF
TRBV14	CASSYSPGFTEAFF
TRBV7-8	CANSSWDGVWAEKLFF
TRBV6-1	CASSERGPGYEQYF
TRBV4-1	CASSPTLSANYGYTF
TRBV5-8	CASSFGIAKQFF
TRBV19	CASSKGSHEQYF
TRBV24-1	CATGTGQGSNTEAFF